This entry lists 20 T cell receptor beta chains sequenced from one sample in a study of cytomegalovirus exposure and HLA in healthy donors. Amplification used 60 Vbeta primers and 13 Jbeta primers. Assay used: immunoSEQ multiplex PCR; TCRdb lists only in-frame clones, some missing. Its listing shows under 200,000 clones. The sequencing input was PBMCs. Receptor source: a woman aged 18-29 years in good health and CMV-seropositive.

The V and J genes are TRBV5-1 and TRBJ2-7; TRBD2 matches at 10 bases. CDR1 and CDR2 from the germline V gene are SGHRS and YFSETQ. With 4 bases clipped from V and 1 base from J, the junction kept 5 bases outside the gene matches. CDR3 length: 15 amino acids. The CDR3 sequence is CASSVGTSESYEQYF. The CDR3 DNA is TGCGCCAGCAGCGTGGGGACTAGCGAGTCCTACGAGCAGTACTTC.

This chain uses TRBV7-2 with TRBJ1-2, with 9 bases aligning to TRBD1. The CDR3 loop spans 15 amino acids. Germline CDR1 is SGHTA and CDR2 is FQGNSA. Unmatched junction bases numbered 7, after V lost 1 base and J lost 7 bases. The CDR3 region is CASSLGIDRGSGYTF. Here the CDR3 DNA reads TGTGCCAGCAGCTTAGGAATAGACAGGGGGTCTGGCTACACCTTC.

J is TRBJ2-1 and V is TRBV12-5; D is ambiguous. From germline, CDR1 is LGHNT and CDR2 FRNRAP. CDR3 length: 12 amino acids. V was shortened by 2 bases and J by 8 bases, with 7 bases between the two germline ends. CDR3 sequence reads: CASGLSRDEQFF. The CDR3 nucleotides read TGTGCTAGTGGTTTGTCCCGGGATGAGCAGTTCTTC.

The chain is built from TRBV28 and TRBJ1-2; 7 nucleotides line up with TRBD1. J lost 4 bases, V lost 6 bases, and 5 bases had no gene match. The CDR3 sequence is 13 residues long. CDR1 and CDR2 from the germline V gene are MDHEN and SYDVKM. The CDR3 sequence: CASRPTGSYGYTF. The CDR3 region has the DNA TGTGCCAGCAGACCGACAGGGAGCTATGGCTACACCTTC.

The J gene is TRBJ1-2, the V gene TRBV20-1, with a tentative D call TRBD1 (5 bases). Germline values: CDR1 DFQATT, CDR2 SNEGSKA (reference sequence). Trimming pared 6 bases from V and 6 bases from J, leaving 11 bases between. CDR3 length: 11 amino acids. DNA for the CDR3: TGCAGTGCCCGGGGGGTCCATGGCTACACCTTC. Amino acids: CSARGVHGYTF.

This chain's CDR3 is CASSPPGRTLATNEKLFF. CDR3 DNA: TGTGCCAGCTCACCACCCGGGAGAACCCTTGCAACTAATGAAAAACTGTTTTTT. The chain employs TRBV18 and TRBJ1-4, with D uncertain. Germline V gene data show CDR1 as KGHSH and CDR2 as LQKENI. Trimming removed 0 bases at V and 0 bases at J, with 14 bases between. This CDR3 comprises 18 residues. Full variable domain (outside the CDR3, taken from reference TRBV18 and TRBJ1-4): NAGVMQNPRHLVRRRGQEARLRCSPMKGHSHVYWYRQLPEEGLKFMVYLQKENIIDESGMPKERFSAEFPKEGPSILRIQQVVRGDSAAYFCASSPPGRTLATNEKLFFGSGTQLSVL.

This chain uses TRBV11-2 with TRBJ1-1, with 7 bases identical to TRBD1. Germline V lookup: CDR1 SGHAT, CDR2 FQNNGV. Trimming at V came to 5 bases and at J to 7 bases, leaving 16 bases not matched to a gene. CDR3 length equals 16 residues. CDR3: CASSLLRQGSLHEAFF. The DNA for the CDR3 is TGTGCCAGCAGCCTACTCCGACAGGGCAGCCTCCATGAAGCTTTCTTT.

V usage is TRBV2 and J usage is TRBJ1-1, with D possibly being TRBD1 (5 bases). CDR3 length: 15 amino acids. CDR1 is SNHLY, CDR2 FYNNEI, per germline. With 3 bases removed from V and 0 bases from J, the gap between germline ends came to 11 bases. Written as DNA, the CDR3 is TGTGCCAGCAGTGATACGACAGACCTGAACACTGAAGCTTTCTTT. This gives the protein CASSDTTDLNTEAFF.

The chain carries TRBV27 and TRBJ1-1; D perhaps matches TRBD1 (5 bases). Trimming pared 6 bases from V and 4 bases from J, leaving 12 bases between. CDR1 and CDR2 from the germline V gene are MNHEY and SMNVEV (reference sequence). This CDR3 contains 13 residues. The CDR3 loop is CASSPGGSTEAFF. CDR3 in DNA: TGTGCCAGCAGCCCGGGGGGGAGCACTGAAGCTTTCTTT.

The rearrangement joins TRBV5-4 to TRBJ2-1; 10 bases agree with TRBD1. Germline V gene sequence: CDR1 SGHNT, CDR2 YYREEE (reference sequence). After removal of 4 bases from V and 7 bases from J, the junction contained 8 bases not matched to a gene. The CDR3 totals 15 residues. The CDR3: CASSPVRQGANEQFF. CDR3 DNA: TGTGCCAGCAGCCCCGTTCGACAGGGGGCGAATGAGCAGTTCTTC. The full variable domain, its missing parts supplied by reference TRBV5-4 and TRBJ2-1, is ETGVTQSPTHLIKTRGQQVTLRCSSQSGHNTVSWYQQALGQGPQFIFQYYREEENGRGNFPPRFSGLQFPNYSSELNVNALELDDSALYLCASSPVRQGANEQFFGPGTRLTVL.

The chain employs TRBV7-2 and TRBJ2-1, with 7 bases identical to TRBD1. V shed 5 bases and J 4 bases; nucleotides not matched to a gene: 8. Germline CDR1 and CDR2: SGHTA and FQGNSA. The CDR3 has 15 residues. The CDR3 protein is CASSTGRTGYNEQFF. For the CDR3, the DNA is TGTGCCAGCAGCACCGGACGGACAGGATACAATGAGCAGTTCTTC.

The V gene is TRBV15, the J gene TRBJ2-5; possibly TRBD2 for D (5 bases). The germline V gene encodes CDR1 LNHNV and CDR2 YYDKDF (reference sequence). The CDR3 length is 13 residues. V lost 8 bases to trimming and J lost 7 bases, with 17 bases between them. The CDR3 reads CATAGGSRGTQYF. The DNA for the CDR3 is TGTGCCACCGCGGGTGGCTCACGGGGGACCCAGTACTTC.

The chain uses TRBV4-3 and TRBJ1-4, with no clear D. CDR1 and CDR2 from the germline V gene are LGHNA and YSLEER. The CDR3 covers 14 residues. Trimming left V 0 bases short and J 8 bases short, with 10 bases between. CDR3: CASSQDMIQEKLFF. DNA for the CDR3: TGCGCCAGCAGCCAAGATATGATACAGGAAAAACTGTTTTTT.

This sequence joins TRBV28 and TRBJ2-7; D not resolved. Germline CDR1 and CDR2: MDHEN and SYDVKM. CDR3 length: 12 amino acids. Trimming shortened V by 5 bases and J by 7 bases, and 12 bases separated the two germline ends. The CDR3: CASSTSGLEQYF. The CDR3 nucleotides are TGTGCCAGCAGTACCTCAGGCTTGGAGCAGTACTTC.

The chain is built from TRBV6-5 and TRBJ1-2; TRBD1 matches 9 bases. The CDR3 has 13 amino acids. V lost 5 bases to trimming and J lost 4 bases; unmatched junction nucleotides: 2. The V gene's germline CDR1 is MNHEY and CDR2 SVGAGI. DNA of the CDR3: TGTGCCAGCAGTGGGACAGGGCGCTATGGCTACACCTTC. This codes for CASSGTGRYGYTF.

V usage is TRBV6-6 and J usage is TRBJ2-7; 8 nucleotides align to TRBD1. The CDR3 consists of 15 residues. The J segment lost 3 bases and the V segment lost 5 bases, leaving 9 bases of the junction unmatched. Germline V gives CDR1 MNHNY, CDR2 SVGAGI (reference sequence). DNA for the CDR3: TGTGCCAGCAGTCTCAGGGGGCGAGGGAACTACGAGCAGTACTTC. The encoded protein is CASSLRGRGNYEQYF.

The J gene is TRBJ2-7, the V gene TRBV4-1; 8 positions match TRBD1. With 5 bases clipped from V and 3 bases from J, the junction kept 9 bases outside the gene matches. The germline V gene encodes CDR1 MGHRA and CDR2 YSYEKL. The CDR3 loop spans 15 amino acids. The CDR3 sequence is CASSSNRDRYYEQYF. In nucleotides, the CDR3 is TGCGCCAGCAGCTCCAATAGGGACAGGTACTACGAGCAGTACTTC.

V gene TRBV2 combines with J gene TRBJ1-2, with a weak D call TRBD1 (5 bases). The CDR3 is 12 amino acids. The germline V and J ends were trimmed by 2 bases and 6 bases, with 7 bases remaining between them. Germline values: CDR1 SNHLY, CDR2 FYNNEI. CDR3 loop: CASSESGDGYTF. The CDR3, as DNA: TGTGCCAGCAGTGAATCGGGGGATGGCTACACCTTC.

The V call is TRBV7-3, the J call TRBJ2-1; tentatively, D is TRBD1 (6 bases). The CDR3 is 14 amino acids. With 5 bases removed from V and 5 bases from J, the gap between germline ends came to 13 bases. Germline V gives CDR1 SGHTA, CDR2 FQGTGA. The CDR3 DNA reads TGTGCCAGCAGCCGGCAACAGGGAGACAATGAGCAGTTCTTC. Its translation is CASSRQQGDNEQFF.

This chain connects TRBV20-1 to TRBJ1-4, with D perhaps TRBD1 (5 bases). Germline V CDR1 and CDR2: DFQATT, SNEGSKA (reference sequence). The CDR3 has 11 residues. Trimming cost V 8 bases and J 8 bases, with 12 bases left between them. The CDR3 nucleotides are TGCAGTTGGGGGGATGGCGAAAAACTGTTTTTT. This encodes CSWGDGEKLFF.